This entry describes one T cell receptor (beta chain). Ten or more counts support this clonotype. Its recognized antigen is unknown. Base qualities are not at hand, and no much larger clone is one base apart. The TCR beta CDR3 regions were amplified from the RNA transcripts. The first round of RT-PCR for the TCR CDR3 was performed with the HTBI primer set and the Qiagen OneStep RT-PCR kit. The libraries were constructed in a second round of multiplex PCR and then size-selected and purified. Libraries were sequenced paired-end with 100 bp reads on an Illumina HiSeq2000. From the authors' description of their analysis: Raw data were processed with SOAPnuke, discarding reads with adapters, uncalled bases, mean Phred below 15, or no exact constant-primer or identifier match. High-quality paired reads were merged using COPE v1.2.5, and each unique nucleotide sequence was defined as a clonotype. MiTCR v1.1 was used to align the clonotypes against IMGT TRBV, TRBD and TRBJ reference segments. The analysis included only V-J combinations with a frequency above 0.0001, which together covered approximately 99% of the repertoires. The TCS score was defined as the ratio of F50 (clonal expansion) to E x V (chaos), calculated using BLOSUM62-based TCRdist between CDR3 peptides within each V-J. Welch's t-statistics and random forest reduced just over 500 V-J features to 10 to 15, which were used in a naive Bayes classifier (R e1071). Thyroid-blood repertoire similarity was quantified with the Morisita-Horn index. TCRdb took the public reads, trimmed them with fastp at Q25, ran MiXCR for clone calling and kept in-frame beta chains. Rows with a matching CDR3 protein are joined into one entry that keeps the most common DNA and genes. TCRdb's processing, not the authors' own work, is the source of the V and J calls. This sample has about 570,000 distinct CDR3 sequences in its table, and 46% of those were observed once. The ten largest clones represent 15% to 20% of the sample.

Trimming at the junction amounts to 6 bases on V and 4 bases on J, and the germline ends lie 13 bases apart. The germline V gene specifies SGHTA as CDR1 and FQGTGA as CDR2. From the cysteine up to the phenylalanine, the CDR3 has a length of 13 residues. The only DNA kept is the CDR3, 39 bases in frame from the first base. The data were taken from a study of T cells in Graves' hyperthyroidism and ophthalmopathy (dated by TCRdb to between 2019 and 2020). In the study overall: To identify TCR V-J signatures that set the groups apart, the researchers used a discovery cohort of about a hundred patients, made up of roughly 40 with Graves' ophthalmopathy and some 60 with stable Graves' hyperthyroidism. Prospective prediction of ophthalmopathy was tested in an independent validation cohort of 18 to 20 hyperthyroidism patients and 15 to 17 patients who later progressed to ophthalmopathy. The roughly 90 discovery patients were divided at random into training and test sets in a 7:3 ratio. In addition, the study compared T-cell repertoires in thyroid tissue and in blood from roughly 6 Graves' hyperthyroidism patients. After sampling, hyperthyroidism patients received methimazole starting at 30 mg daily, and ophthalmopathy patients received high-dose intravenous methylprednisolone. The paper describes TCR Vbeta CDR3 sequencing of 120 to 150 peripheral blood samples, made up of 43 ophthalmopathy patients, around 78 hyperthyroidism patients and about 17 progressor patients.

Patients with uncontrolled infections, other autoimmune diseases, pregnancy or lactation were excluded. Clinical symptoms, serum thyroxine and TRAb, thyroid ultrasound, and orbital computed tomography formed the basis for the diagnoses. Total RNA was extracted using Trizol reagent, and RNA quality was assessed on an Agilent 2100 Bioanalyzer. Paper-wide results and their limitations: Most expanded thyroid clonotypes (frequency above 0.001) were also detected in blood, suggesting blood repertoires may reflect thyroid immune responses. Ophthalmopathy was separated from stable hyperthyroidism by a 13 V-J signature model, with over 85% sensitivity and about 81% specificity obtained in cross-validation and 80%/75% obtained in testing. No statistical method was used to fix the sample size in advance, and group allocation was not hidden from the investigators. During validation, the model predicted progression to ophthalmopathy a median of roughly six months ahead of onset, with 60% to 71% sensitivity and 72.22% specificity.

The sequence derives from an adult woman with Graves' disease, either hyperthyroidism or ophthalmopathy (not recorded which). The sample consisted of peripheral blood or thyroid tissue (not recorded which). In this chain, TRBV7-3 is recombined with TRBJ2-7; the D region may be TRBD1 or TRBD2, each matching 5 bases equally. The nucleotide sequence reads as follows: TGTGCCAGCAGTCCGGGACCTTGGTACGAGCAGTACTTC. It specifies CASSPGPWYEQYF.